This T cell receptor (beta chain) was captured by sequencing in a study of T-cell memory formation after mild COVID-19 (dated by TCRdb to the early 2020s). Regarding the research as a whole: Most TCR sequence clusters were specific to one of the two donors. In two donors, T-cell clones that expanded and contracted after mild COVID-19 were tracked by sequencing TCRalpha and TCRbeta repertoires over time. Two young, previously healthy adult volunteers made up the cohort, one male and one female. What the study reported, not specific to this receptor: Whether the second-wave clones peaking on day 37 were SARS-CoV-2 specific was not confirmed. From day 15 to 85, contracting clones showed balanced CD4/CD8 phenotypes, whereas a second wave of clones that expanded from day 15 to 37 leaned towards CD4+. Only a couple of mild cases were covered in the study, and larger cohorts including severe cases with pre-infection samples were considered necessary. Contracting CD4+ clones were found mainly in CM and EM memory subsets, while CD8+ clones were enriched in EMRA. Some responding clones were detected in pre-infection memory, suggesting pre-existing cross-reactive memory T cells joined the SARS-CoV-2 response.

From V the trimming removes 4 bases and from J it removes 2 bases, while the gene matches leave 11 bases of the junction unaccounted for. Including cysteine and phenylalanine, the CDR3 has 17 amino acids. The retained sequence is limited to the CDR3, 51 bases, with the frame set at the first base. In the germline V gene, CDR1 corresponds to SGDLS and CDR2 to YYNGEE. This clonotype was observed a few times. There is no known antigen for this receptor. No clone much larger than this one lies a single base away; base qualities are absent. Ficoll-Paque density gradient centrifugation was the method used to isolate PBMCs. Sequenced on an Illumina NovaSeq 6000. TCRalpha and TCRbeta cDNA libraries were constructed by 5'RACE with constant-segment primers, with sample barcodes and unique molecular identifiers being introduced. Trizol reagent was used to extract RNA from every sample. The libraries were amplified in two PCR steps, and the second step added a second sample barcode and Illumina TruSeq adapters. Libraries were sequenced on an Illumina NovaSeq with 2 x 150 bp paired-end reads. The authors processed their data as follows. Demultiplexing of reads and collapsing into UMI-guided consensus sequences were performed with migec v1.2.7. Using mixcr v2.1.11, the UMI consensuses were aligned to TRA and TRB V and J templates and assembled into clonotypes. Clonotypes were classified as expanded or contracted when called significant by both edgeR and NoisET, with noise models trained on biological replicates. For edgeR calls, the cutoffs were a false discovery rate-adjusted p below 0.01 and a log2 fold-change threshold of 1. As an exploratory analysis of dynamics, max-normalized trajectories of the 1000 most abundant clonotypes were examined with PCA combined with hierarchical clustering. Each responding clone was given a CD4 or CD8 phenotype based on the CD4+ and CD8+ repertoires, which had been sequenced separately. TCRdb's own reprocessing of the public reads used fastp at Q25 and MiXCR and kept productive beta chains. CDR3 protein sequences are deduplicated, and each keeps its most common genes and DNA. TCRdb's processing, not the study's, gives the V and J calls here. The sample table contains approximately 560,000 distinct CDR3 sequences; only one count was recorded for roughly 17% of them. Roughly 7.7% of the sample is taken by the ten largest.

This chain joins TRBV9 to TRBJ2-1; 8 nucleotides in the junction match TRBD2. The specimen sequenced was PBMCs or a T cell subset sorted from them (not recorded which). This sequence was found in an adult woman who had mild COVID-19 (a few samples of this study predate the infection). The sample titles of this study are shuffled in the database, so cell type and time point are left out; the donor was told from shared clones. The CDR3 protein is CASSPLAGSSAYNEQFF. The DNA sequence reads TGTGCCAGCAGCCCGTTAGCGGGGAGTAGCGCCTACAATGAGCAGTTCTTC.